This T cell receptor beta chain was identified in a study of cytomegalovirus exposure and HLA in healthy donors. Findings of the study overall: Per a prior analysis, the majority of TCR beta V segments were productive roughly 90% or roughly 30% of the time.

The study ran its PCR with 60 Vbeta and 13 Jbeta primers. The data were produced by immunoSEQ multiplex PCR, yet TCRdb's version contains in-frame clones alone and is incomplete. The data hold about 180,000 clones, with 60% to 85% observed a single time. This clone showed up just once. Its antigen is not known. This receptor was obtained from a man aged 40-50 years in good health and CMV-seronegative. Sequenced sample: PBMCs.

This chain's CDR3 is CASSSGLGEQYF. The CDR3 nucleotides are TGTGCCAGCAGCTCGGGACTTGGCGAGCAGTACTTC. This chain links TRBV7-2 with TRBJ2-7, with TRBD2 as a possible D gene (6 bases). The CDR3 length is 12 residues. Germline V gene data show CDR1 as SGHTA and CDR2 as FQGNSA. V was shortened by 4 bases and J by 6 bases, with 10 bases between the two germline ends.